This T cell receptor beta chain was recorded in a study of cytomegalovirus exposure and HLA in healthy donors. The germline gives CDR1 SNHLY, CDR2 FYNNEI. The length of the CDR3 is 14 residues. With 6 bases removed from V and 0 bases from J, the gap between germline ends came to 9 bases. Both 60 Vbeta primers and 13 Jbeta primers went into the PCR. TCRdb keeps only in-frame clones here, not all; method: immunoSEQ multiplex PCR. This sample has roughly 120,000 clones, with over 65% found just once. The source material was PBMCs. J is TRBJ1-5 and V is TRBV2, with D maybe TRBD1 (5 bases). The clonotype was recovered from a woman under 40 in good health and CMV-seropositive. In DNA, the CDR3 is TGTGCCAGCAGCAGGGTTAGTAGCAATCAGCCCCAGCATTTT. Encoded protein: CASSRVSSNQPQHF.